The clone carrying this T cell receptor (beta chain) was picked up one time. What it binds is not known. This sample is drawn from a study of cytomegalovirus exposure and HLA in healthy donors. Whole-study results and caveats: In vitro confirmation showed a few CMV-associated chains to be CMV antigen specific. While the bulk of TCR sequences proved rare, some public TCRs turned up in many donors. Subsequent analysis showed first-cohort TCR clusters tending to co-occur in around 110 validation repertoires. Researchers catalogued approximately 170 TCR beta chains as cytomegalovirus-associated.

Data came from immunoSEQ multiplex PCR; TCRdb stores just in-frame clones and leaves some out. The sample lists about 130,000 clones; about 91% were seen once. The sequenced sample consisted of PBMCs. The source is a woman under 30 in good health and CMV-seropositive.

Here the CDR3 reads CASSPPTRTNEQFF. The CDR3 bases are TGTGCCAGCAGCCCTCCCACTAGAACCAATGAGCAGTTCTTC. The chain joins TRBV7-2 to TRBJ2-1, with D perhaps matching TRBD2 (5 bases). Per the germline V gene, CDR1 is SGHTA and CDR2 is FQGNSA. CDR3 length equals 14 residues. V lost 5 bases, J lost 6 bases, and 14 bases lay in between.